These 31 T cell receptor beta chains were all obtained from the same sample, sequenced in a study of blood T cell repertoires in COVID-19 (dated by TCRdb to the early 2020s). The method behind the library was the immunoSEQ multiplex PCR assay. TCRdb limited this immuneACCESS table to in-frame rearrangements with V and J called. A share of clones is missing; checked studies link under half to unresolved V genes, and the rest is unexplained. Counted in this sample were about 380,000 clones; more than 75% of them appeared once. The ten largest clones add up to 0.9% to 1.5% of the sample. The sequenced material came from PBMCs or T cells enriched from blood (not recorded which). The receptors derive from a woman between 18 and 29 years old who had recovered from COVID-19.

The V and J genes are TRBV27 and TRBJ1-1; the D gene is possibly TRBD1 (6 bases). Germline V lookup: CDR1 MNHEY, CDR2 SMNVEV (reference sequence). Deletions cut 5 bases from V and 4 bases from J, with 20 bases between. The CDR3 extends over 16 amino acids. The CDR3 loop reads CASSRAPDRHGTEAFF. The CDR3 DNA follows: TGTGCCAGCAGTCGCGCGCCTGACAGGCACGGCACTGAAGCTTTCTTT.

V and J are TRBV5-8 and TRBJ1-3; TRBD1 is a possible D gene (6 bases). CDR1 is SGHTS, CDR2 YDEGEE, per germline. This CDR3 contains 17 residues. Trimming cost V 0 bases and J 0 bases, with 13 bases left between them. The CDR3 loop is CASSLGWGTYSGNTIYF. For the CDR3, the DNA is TGTGCCAGCAGCTTGGGTTGGGGGACATACTCTGGAAACACCATATATTTT.

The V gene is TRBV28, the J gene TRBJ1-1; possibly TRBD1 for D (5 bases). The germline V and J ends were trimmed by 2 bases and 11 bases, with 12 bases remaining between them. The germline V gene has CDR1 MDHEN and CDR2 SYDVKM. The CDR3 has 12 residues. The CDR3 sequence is CASSLLDSEAFF. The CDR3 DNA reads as TGTGCCAGCAGTTTACTAGACAGCGAGGCTTTCTTT.

CDR3 in DNA: TGTACCACGACCGGGTCTGGAAACACCATATATTTT. Its translation is CTTTGSGNTIYF. The rearrangement links TRBV12-3 or TRBV12-4 to TRBJ1-3; the D is unclear. CDR3 size: 12 residues.

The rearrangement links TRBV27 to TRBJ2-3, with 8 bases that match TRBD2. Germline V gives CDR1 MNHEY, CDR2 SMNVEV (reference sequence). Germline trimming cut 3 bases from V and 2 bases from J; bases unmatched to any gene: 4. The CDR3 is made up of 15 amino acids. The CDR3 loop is CASSLGGGPTDTQYF. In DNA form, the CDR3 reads TGTGCCAGCAGTTTGGGCGGGGGGCCCACAGATACGCAGTATTTT.

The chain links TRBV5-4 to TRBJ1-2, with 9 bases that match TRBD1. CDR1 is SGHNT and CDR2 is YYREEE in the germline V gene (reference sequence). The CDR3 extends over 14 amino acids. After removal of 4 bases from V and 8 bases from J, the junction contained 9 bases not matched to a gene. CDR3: CASSLRDREGGYTF. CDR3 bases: TGTGCCAGCAGCCTCCGGGACAGGGAAGGCGGCTACACCTTC.

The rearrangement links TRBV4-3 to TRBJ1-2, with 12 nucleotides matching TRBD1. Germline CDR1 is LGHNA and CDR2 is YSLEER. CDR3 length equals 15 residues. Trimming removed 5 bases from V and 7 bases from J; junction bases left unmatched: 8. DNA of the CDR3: TGCGCCAGCAGCGCTCCGGGACAGGGGGCGCTTGGCTACACCTTC. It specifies CASSAPGQGALGYTF.

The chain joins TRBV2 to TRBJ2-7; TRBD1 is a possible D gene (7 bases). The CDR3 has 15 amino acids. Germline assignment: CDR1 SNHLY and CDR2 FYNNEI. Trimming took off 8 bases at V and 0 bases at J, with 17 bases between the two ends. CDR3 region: CASGGGLLNSYEQYF. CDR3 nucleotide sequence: TGTGCCAGCGGAGGGGGCTTACTCAACTCCTACGAGCAGTACTTC. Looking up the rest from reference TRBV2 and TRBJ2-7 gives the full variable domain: EPEVTQTPSHQVTQMGQEVILRCVPISNHLYFYWYRQILGQKVEFLVSFYNNEISEKSEIFDDQFSVERPDGSNFTLKIRSTKLEDSAMYFCASGGGLLNSYEQYFGPGTRLTVT.

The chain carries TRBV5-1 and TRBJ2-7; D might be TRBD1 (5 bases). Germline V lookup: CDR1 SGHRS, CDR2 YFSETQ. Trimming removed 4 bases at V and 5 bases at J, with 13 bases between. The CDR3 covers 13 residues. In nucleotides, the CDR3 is TGCGCCAGCAGCCCAACAGGCCGGGACGAGCAGTACTTC. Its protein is CASSPTGRDEQYF.

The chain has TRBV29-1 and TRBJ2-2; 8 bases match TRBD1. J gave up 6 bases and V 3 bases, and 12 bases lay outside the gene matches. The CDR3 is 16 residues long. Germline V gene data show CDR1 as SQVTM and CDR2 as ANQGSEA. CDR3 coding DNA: TGCAGCGTTGAGGCCGATCGAGGACAGGGCCCCGGGGAGCTGTTTTTT. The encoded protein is CSVEADRGQGPGELFF.

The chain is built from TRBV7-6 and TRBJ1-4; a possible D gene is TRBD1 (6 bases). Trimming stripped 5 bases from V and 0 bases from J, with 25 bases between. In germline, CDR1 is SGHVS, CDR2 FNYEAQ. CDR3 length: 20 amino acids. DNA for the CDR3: TGTGCCAGCAGCGATCACCGGGACATCCACTTTAAAACAACTAATGAAAAACTGTTTTTT. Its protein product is CASSDHRDIHFKTTNEKLFF.

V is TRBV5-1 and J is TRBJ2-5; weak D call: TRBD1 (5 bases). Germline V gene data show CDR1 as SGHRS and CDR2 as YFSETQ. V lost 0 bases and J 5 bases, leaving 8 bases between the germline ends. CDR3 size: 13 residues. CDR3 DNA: TGCGCCAGCAGCTTGGCGGCAGGGGAGACCCAGTACTTC. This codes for CASSLAAGETQYF.

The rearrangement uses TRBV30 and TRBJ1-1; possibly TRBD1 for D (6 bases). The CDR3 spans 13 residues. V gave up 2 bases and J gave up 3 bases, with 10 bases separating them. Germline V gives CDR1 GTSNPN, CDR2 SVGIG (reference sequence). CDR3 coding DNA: TGTGCCTGGAGTCCCTCAGGGGACACTGAAGCTTTCTTT. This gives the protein CAWSPSGDTEAFF.

The CDR3 region is CAISESGEAYEQYF. CDR3 bases: TGTGCCATCAGTGAGTCCGGGGAAGCCTACGAGCAGTACTTC. The rearrangement links TRBV10-3 to TRBJ2-7; TRBD2 is a possible D gene (5 bases). The germline V and J ends were trimmed by 0 bases and 2 bases, with 8 bases remaining between them. The V gene's germline CDR1 is ENHRY and CDR2 SYGVKD. This CDR3 comprises 14 residues.

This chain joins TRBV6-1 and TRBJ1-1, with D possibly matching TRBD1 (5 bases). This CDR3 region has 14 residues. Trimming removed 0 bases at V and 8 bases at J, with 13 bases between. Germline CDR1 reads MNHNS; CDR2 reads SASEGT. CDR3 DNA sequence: TGTGCCAGCAGTGAAGCGCTGGACATATCCGAAGCTTTCTTT. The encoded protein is CASSEALDISEAFF.

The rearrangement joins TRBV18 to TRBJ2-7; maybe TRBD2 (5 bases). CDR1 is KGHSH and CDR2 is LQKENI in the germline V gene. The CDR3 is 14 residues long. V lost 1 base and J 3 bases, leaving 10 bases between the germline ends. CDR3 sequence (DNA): TGTGCCAGCTCACCACAGGGAGCAGACTACGAGCAGTACTTC. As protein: CASSPQGADYEQYF.

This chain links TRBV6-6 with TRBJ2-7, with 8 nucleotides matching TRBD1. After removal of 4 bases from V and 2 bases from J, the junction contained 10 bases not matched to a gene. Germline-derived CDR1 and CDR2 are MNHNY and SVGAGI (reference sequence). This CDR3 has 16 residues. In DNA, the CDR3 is TGTGCCAGCAGTTGGGCCGACAGGGGACCTCCCTACGAGCAGTACTTC. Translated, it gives CASSWADRGPPYEQYF.

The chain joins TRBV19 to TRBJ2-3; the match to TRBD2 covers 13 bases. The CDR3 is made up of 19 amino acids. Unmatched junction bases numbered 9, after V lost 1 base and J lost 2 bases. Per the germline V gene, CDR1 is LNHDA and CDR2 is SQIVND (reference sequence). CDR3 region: CASSIGFGGLAGYTDTQYF. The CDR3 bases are TGTGCCAGTAGTATAGGCTTTGGGGGACTAGCGGGGTACACAGATACGCAGTATTTT.

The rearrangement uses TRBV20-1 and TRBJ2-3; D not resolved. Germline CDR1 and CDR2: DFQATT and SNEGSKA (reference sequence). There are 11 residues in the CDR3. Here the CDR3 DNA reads TGCAGGCCCTGGGCTTTAGATACGCAGTATTTT. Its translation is CRPWALDTQYF.

The CDR3: CASSLRIRDSLEKLFF. DNA of the CDR3: TGTGCCAGCAGCTTGAGGATAAGGGACAGCCTTGAAAAACTGTTTTTT. V gene TRBV5-6 combines with J gene TRBJ1-4, with 7 nucleotides matching TRBD1. Germline CDR1 SGHDT, CDR2 YYEEEE. The CDR3 is 16 residues long. The V segment lost 1 base and the J segment 7 bases; nucleotides outside the gene matches: 10.

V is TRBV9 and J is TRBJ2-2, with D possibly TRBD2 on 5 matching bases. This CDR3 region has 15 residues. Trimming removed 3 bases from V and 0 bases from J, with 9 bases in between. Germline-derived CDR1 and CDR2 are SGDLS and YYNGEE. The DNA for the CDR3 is TGTGCCAGCAGCGGAGCGGCCCCGAACACCGGGGAGCTGTTTTTT. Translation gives CASSGAAPNTGELFF.

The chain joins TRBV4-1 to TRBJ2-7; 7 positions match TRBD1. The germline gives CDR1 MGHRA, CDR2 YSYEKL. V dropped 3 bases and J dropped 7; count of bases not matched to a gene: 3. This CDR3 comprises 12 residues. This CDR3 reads CASSHQGEEQYF. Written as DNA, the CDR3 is TGCGCCAGCAGCCACCAGGGGGAGGAGCAGTACTTC.

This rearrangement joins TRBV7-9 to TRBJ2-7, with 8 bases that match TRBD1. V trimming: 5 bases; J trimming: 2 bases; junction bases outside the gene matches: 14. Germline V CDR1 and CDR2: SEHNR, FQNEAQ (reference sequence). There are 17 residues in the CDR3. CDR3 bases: TGTGCCAGCAGCCGGCGAGGACAGGGTTTCGTAACCTACGAGCAGTACTTC. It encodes CASSRRGQGFVTYEQYF.

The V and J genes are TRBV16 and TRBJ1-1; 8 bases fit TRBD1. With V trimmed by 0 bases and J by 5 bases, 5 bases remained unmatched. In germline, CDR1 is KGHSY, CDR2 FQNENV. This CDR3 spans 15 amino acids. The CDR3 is CASSQSSGGETEAFF. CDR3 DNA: TGTGCCAGCAGCCAATCATCAGGGGGCGAGACTGAAGCTTTCTTT.

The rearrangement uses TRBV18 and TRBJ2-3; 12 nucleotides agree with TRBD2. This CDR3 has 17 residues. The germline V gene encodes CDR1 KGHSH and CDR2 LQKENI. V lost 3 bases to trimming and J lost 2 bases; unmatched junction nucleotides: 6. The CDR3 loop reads CASSPSTSGGHTDTQYF. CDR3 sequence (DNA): TGTGCCAGCTCACCCTCGACTAGCGGGGGACACACAGATACGCAGTATTTT.

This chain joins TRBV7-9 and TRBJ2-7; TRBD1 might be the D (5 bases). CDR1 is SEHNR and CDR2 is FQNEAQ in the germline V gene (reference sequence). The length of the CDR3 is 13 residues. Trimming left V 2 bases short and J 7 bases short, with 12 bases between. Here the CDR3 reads CASSLSSGLEQYF. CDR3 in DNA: TGTGCCAGCAGCTTATCCTCAGGGTTAGAGCAGTACTTC.

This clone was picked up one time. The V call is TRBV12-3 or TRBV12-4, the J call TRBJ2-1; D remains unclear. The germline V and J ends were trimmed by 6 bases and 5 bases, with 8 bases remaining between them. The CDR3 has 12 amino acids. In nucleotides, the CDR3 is TGTGCCAGCAGCAAAACAAACAATGAGCAGTTCTTC. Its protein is CASSKTNNEQFF.

The CDR3 DNA is TGCGCCAGCAGCCGGACAGCCTCTGGGGCCAACGTCCTGACTTTC. This translates into CASSRTASGANVLTF. The chain joins TRBV5-1 to TRBJ2-6; D may be TRBD1 (6 bases). CDR3 length: 15 amino acids. V dropped 4 bases and J dropped 0 bases, with 8 bases sitting between them. Germline CDR1 SGHRS, CDR2 YFSETQ.

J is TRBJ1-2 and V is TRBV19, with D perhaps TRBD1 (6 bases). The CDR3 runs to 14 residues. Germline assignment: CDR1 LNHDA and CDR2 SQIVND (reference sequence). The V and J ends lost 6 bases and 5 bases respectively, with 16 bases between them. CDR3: CASRKDSLSYGYTF. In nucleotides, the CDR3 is TGTGCCAGTAGAAAGGACAGTCTTTCTTATGGCTACACCTTC.

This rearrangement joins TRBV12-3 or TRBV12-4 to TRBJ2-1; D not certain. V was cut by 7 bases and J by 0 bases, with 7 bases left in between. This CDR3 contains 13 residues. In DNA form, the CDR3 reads TGTGCCAGCACCCCGCGCTCCTACAATGAGCAGTTCTTC. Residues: CASTPRSYNEQFF.

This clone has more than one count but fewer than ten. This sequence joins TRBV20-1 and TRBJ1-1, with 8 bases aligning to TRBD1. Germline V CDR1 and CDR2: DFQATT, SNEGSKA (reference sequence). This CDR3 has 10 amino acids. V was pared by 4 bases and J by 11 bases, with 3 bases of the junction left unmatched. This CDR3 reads CSATGGRAFF. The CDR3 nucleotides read TGCAGTGCTACAGGGGGCCGGGCTTTCTTT.